A selection of T cell receptor beta chains follows, all from one sample in a study of T cell responses to AZD1222 COVID-19 vaccine. The assay was immunoSEQ multiplex PCR, and TCRdb's table has in-frame clones only and misses some. Of 90,000 to 110,000 clones in the sample, roughly 88% were seen once. The sequencing here drew on peripheral blood, taken on day 0 of MenACWY control vaccination. The source is an adult in good health. CDR3s include the opening cysteine and the closing phenylalanine or tryptophan. Fields, in order: V gene, J gene, CDR3 protein.

TRBV28	TRBJ2-1	CASRGGTEYNEQFF
TRBV27	TRBJ2-1	CASSLFYGTTNEQFF
TRBV4-2	TRBJ2-3	CASSQDLAGGPDTQYF
TRBV2	TRBJ2-7	CASTGESNEQYF
TRBV7-6	TRBJ1-6	CASSTSTGVGSPLHF
TRBV7-2	TRBJ1-1	CASSLILPEAFF
TRBV7-2	TRBJ1-4	CASSLGGWLGDEKLFF
TRBV18	TRBJ1-1	CASSLMQNTEAFF
TRBV2	TRBJ2-3	CASSLDYTDTQYF
TRBV2	TRBJ1-2	CASSDWATSNYGYTF
TRBV7-9	TRBJ1-6	CASSPDGLVPPLHF
TRBV6-2/TRBV6-3	TRBJ1-6	CASSSDRKIYNSPLHF
TRBV7-2	TRBJ1-2	CASSLGQGNYGYTF
TRBV4-3	TRBJ1-5	CASSGGSNQPQHF
TRBV6-5	TRBJ1-5	CASSLSAGDGNQPQHF
TRBV28	TRBJ1-3	CASMGQNSGNTIYF
TRBV27	TRBJ2-2	CASSLSSTGELFF
TRBV5-1	TRBJ2-7	CASSFGTGSYEQYF
TRBV6-2/TRBV6-3	TRBJ2-7	CASSSRQWTSGSHEQYF
TRBV7-9	TRBJ2-2	CASSFQGGNTGELFF
TRBV11-1	TRBJ1-1	CASSLGAVSMNTEAFF
TRBV6-5	TRBJ2-7	CASSYYGRGRAQYF
TRBV11-2	TRBJ2-6	CASSLDPGEANVLTF
TRBV5-4	TRBJ2-7	CASSLRGTGSYEQYF
TRBV7-6	TRBJ1-6	CASSLVDSSSYNSPLHF
TRBV28	TRBJ1-1	CASSLSQGAFF
TRBV2	TRBJ2-5	CASSEGGRETQYF
TRBV6-5	TRBJ1-3	CASRPIDRGRNTIYF
TRBV6-5	TRBJ2-5	CASSYGVQVATQYF